Listed here are 16 T cell receptor beta chains from one sample, sequenced in a study of response to subunit inactivated influenza vaccine. In TCRdb, the RT-PCR reads were re-called with MiXCR into one record per CDR3 protein. The sample records around 850,000 distinct CDR3 sequences, 15% to 20% being singletons. The specimen was PBMCs from blood, collected 5 days after vaccination. All receptors come from a man aged 45 to 65 who received an inactivated influenza vaccine.

This rearrangement joins TRBV3-1 to TRBJ2-1; no firm D call. Deletions cut 5 bases from V and 4 bases from J, with 12 bases between. The CDR3 runs to 14 residues. Looked up from germline, CDR1 is LGHDT and CDR2 is YNNKEL (reference sequence). This chain's CDR3 is CASSSFARYNEQFF. In DNA form, the CDR3 reads TGTGCCAGCAGCTCCTTTGCCAGGTACAATGAGCAGTTCTTC.

A few counts support this clonotype. The J gene is TRBJ2-7, the V gene TRBV7-9; no definite D call. Germline V gene data show CDR1 as SEHNR and CDR2 as FQNEAQ (reference sequence). V was clipped by 0 bases and J by 3 bases, with 9 bases between them. The CDR3 runs 14 residues. The DNA of the CDR3 is TGTGCCAGCAGCTTAGCGGAAGGGTTCTACGAGCAGTACTTC. This gives the protein CASSLAEGFYEQYF.

The chain is built from TRBV5-1 and TRBJ2-3, with TRBD2 matching over 9 bases. This CDR3 has 15 amino acids. CDR1 and CDR2 (germline): SGHRS, YFSETQ. V dropped 1 base and J dropped 2; count of bases not matched to a gene: 2. The CDR3: CASSLLAGTTDTQYF. The CDR3 bases are TGCGCCAGCAGCTTGCTAGCGGGGACCACAGATACGCAGTATTTT.

This clonotype was found many times. The V call is TRBV7-2, the J call TRBJ2-3, with D possibly matching TRBD1 (6 bases). In germline, CDR1 is SGHTA, CDR2 FQGNSA. V was trimmed by 5 bases and J by 1 base, leaving 13 bases between them. The CDR3 sequence is 15 residues long. CDR3 residues: CASSPTGVGTDTQYF. The CDR3 region has the DNA TGTGCCAGCAGCCCGACAGGAGTAGGCACAGATACGCAGTATTTT.

The chain joins TRBV20-1 to TRBJ2-7; no reliable D call. V was trimmed by 4 bases and J by 0 bases, leaving 7 bases between them. Germline lookup yields CDR1 DFQATT and CDR2 SNEGSKA (reference sequence). The CDR3 covers 12 residues. The chain's CDR3 is CSAIPSSYEQYF. The CDR3 DNA is TGCAGTGCTATTCCCAGCTCCTACGAGCAGTACTTC.

This rearrangement joins TRBV15 to TRBJ2-3; perhaps TRBD1 as D (8 bases). V dropped 0 bases and J dropped 1 base, with 26 bases sitting between them. This CDR3 has 21 amino acids. Germline CDR1 reads LNHNV; CDR2 reads YYDKDF (reference sequence). The CDR3 protein is CATSRERTGRVMIGGTDTQYF. The CDR3 DNA is TGTGCCACCAGCAGAGAACGGACAGGGAGGGTGATGATCGGGGGCACAGATACGCAGTATTTT. Combining the CDR3 with reference TRBV15 and TRBJ2-3 gives the whole variable domain DAMVIQNPRYQVTQFGKPVTLSCSQTLNHNVMYWYQQKSSQAPKLLFHYYDKDFNNEADTPDNFQSRRPNTSFCFLDIRSPGLGDTAMYLCATSRERTGRVMIGGTDTQYFGPGTRLTVL.

In this sample, this clonotype turned up a few times. The CDR3 nucleotides are TGCGCCAGCAGCGCGGGACAGTATGGTGGCTACACCTTC. This sequence encodes CASSAGQYGGYTF. This rearrangement joins TRBV4-1 to TRBJ1-2; TRBD1 matches at 7 bases. CDR1 is MGHRA and CDR2 is YSYEKL in the germline V gene. CDR3 size: 13 residues. Germline trimming cut 5 bases from V and 7 bases from J; bases unmatched to any gene: 7.

This clonotype was observed a handful of times. The chain is built from TRBV15 and TRBJ1-2, with a tentative D call TRBD1 (6 bases). CDR3 length equals 15 residues. V lost 3 bases to trimming and J lost 2 bases, with 13 bases between them. Germline V gene data show CDR1 as LNHNV and CDR2 as YYDKDF (reference sequence). CDR3 in amino acids: CATSSARGANYGYTF. For the CDR3, the DNA is TGTGCCACCAGCAGCGCCAGGGGTGCAAACTATGGCTACACCTTC.

This clonotype was detected only a few times. The CDR3 DNA reads as TGTGCCAGCAGAAATCTAGCGGGGGGCGTTCTCTCCTACAATGAGCAGTTCTTC. Translating it yields CASRNLAGGVLSYNEQFF. J is TRBJ2-1 and V is TRBV11-1, with TRBD2 matching 11 bases. Germline CDR1 reads SGHAT; CDR2 reads FQDESV (reference sequence). V dropped 6 bases and J dropped 0; count of bases not matched to a gene: 10. The CDR3 is made up of 18 amino acids.

The gene calls are TRBV20-1 and TRBJ2-5; D possibly corresponds to TRBD2 (5 bases). The CDR3 has 15 amino acids. With 3 bases removed from V and 5 bases from J, the gap between germline ends came to 19 bases. In germline, CDR1 is DFQATT, CDR2 SNEGSKA (reference sequence). CDR3 coding DNA: TGCAGTGCTAGGCCCCCGGCTAGCCCACGGGAGACCCAGTACTTC. Amino acid sequence: CSARPPASPRETQYF.

This clonotype was seen more than once but under ten times. The V call is TRBV15, the J call TRBJ2-1; perhaps TRBD1 as D (6 bases). The CDR3 extends over 14 amino acids. V was trimmed by 1 base and J by 10 bases, leaving 14 bases between them. Germline-derived CDR1 and CDR2 are LNHNV and YYDKDF (reference sequence). The CDR3 loop is CATSRALQGDEQFF. In DNA, the CDR3 is TGTGCCACCAGCAGAGCATTACAGGGCGACGAGCAGTTCTTC.

J is TRBJ1-5 and V is TRBV12-3 or TRBV12-4; no definite D call. This CDR3 has 13 residues. With 3 bases removed from V and 9 bases from J, the gap between germline ends came to 12 bases. CDR3 DNA sequence: TGTGCCAGCAGTTTGGAGGAGATCACGCCCCAGCATTTT. This gives the protein CASSLEEITPQHF.

This clonotype was seen repeatedly, ten times or more. The chain recombines TRBV7-3 with TRBJ2-7; TRBD2 agrees at 7 bases. This CDR3 is 14 amino acids long. CDR1 and CDR2 (germline): SGHTA, FQGTGA. Trimming at V came to 5 bases and at J to 5 bases, leaving 9 bases not matched to a gene. CDR3 sequence reads: CASSLTGGDDEQYF. The CDR3 bases are TGTGCCAGCAGCCTGACGGGAGGTGATGACGAGCAGTACTTC.

This clonotype came up many times. V usage is TRBV12-3 or TRBV12-4 and J usage is TRBJ2-3; D remains ambiguous. V lost 6 bases to trimming and J lost 3 bases, with 4 bases between them. The CDR3 extends over 11 amino acids. The CDR3 DNA reads as TGTGCCAGCAGCTGGACAGATACGCAGTATTTT. Translated: CASSWTDTQYF.

The table lists this clonotype with a few counts. The gene calls are TRBV12-3 or TRBV12-4 and TRBJ1-5, with D uncertain. The germline V and J ends were trimmed by 4 bases and 7 bases, with 14 bases remaining between them. CDR3 length: 14 residues. CDR3 in amino acids: CASSSGVITQPQHF. The DNA of the CDR3 is TGTGCCAGCAGTTCCGGGGTGATCACACAGCCCCAGCATTTT.

On this clonotype: One junction end disagrees with the germline gene, perhaps due to a read error. V is TRBV20-1 and J is TRBJ1-2, with a weak D call TRBD1 (6 bases). Per the germline V gene, CDR1 is DFQATT and CDR2 is SNEGSKA (reference sequence). This CDR3 has 15 amino acids. DNA for the CDR3: TGCTGTGCTAGGGTTAGGGGGGCCCTACTCTATGGCTACACCTTC. It encodes CCARVRGALLYGYTF.